The next 26 T cell receptor beta chains were all read from a single sample in a study of blood T cell repertoires in COVID-19. TCRdb's copy holds only in-frame clones and misses some; the assay was immunoSEQ multiplex PCR. The data contain about 58,000 clones, roughly 90% of them singletons. Sequences were obtained from peripheral blood. Source of these receptors: a man in his fifties or sixties with active COVID-19.

This sequence joins TRBV10-3 and TRBJ2-3; 8 nucleotides align to TRBD1. After removal of 7 bases from V and 4 bases from J, the junction contained 7 bases not matched to a gene. Germline V lookup: CDR1 ENHRY, CDR2 SYGVKD. The CDR3 covers 14 residues. The CDR3 DNA sequence: TGTGCCATCACCCGAGACAGGGGCCCAGATACGCAGTATTTT. It is translated as CAITRDRGPDTQYF.

The chain couples TRBV14 to TRBJ2-2; 10 bases line up with TRBD2. The J segment lost 0 bases and the V segment lost 3 bases, leaving 7 bases of the junction unmatched. The CDR3 runs 18 residues. Germline values: CDR1 SGHDN, CDR2 FVKESK. In DNA, the CDR3 is TGTGCCAGCAGCCAGATGACTAGCGGGCCTTCGAACACCGGGGAGCTGTTTTTT. It translates to CASSQMTSGPSNTGELFF.

The chain is built from TRBV28 and TRBJ2-2; the D gene is possibly TRBD2 (6 bases). The CDR3 loop spans 19 amino acids. Germline values: CDR1 MDHEN, CDR2 SYDVKM. Deletions cut 3 bases from V and 1 base from J, with 21 bases between. The CDR3 reads CASSLSRGPPGENTGELFF. In DNA, the CDR3 is TGTGCCAGCAGTTTGTCGAGGGGCCCTCCGGGGGAGAACACCGGGGAGCTGTTTTTT.

The chain carries TRBV7-6 and TRBJ1-5; tentatively, D is TRBD1 (6 bases). Germline CDR1 is SGHVS and CDR2 is FNYEAQ. V was pared by 5 bases and J by 0 bases, with 20 bases between. This CDR3 comprises 18 residues. The CDR3 spells CASSPTAGQSYSNQPQHF. CDR3 coding DNA: TGTGCCAGCAGCCCCACCGCAGGACAGAGCTATAGCAATCAGCCCCAGCATTTT.

V usage is TRBV18 and J usage is TRBJ1-1; D remains ambiguous. Per the germline V gene, CDR1 is KGHSH and CDR2 is LQKENI. This CDR3 region has 13 residues. Trimming removed 1 base at V and 1 base at J, with 4 bases between. CDR3 nucleotides: TGTGCCAGCTCACCACAACAGAACACTGAAGCTTTCTTT. Its translation: CASSPQQNTEAFF.

The rearrangement joins TRBV2 to TRBJ1-2, with D possibly TRBD1 on 5 matching bases. Between the trimmed V and J ends, which lost 6 bases and 6 bases, there was a span of 14 bases. Germline V gives CDR1 SNHLY, CDR2 FYNNEI. The CDR3 loop spans 13 amino acids. The CDR3 sequence is CASSRTGGDGYTF. The CDR3 DNA follows: TGTGCCAGCAGCCGGACGGGGGGAGATGGCTACACCTTC.

The gene calls are TRBV4-2 and TRBJ2-3; D unclear. Germline lookup yields CDR1 LGHNA and CDR2 YNFKEQ. The CDR3 totals 14 residues. Trimming pared 0 bases from V and 2 bases from J, leaving 6 bases between. CDR3 DNA sequence: TGTGCCAGCAGCCAAGATCGGTCCACAGATACGCAGTATTTT. Translating gives CASSQDRSTDTQYF.

This sequence joins TRBV10-1 and TRBJ2-1, with D possibly TRBD1 on 5 matching bases. Deletions cut 0 bases from V and 3 bases from J, with 12 bases between. The germline V gene has CDR1 WNHNN and CDR2 SYGVQD (reference sequence). This CDR3 spans 16 amino acids. The DNA for the CDR3 is TGCGCCAGCAGTGAGTCGTTTAGGGGCCACTACAATGAGCAGTTCTTC. Amino acids: CASSESFRGHYNEQFF.

This clone came up a few times. CDR3 in DNA: TGTGCCAGCAGCTCAACAGGGCTTCATAATTCACCCCTCCACTTT. Translated: CASSSTGLHNSPLHF. The V and J genes are TRBV5-4 and TRBJ1-6, with D possibly TRBD1 on 6 matching bases. Trimming removed 3 bases at V and 5 bases at J, with 12 bases between. The germline CDR1 and CDR2 sequences are SGHNT and YYREEE (reference sequence). The CDR3 covers 15 residues.

The rearrangement uses TRBV4-3 and TRBJ1-2, with D perhaps matching TRBD1 (5 bases). The ends were cut back, 0 bases at V and 1 base at J, with 12 bases in the middle. The germline V gene encodes CDR1 LGHNA and CDR2 YSLEER. This CDR3 is 16 amino acids long. CDR3 DNA: TGCGCCAGCAGCCAAGATGGGGGGGGACTTAACTATGGCTACACCTTC. As protein: CASSQDGGGLNYGYTF.

The chain joins TRBV28 to TRBJ2-7, with D possibly being TRBD2 (5 bases). The ends were cut back, 5 bases at V and 2 bases at J, with 19 bases in the middle. The CDR3 contains 16 residues. Per germline, CDR1 MDHEN and CDR2 SYDVKM. The CDR3 DNA sequence: TGTGCCAGCAGTCCTAGGACGGGGTTTGGGGCCTACGAGCAGTACTTC. Protein product: CASSPRTGFGAYEQYF.

The chain uses TRBV7-2 and TRBJ2-1, with 12 bases that match TRBD2. Trimming cost V 5 bases and J 3 bases; bases outside gene matches: 11. Germline-derived CDR1 and CDR2 are SGHTA and FQGNSA. The CDR3 has 18 amino acids. The CDR3 protein is CASSRLPGLAGFYNEQFF. The CDR3 region has the DNA TGTGCCAGCAGCAGACTGCCGGGACTAGCGGGCTTCTACAATGAGCAGTTCTTC.

This sequence joins TRBV7-6 and TRBJ1-2; D is uncertain. Trimming cost V 5 bases and J 5 bases, with 18 bases left between them. CDR1 and CDR2 (germline): SGHVS, FNYEAQ. This CDR3 is built from 15 residues. The CDR3 here is CASSPGSARSYGYTF. The CDR3 DNA follows: TGTGCCAGCAGCCCCGGGTCGGCCCGAAGTTATGGCTACACCTTC.

This clone was seen a few times. The chain links TRBV6-5 to TRBJ1-3, with D maybe TRBD1 (5 bases). The V gene lost 6 bases and the J gene lost 0 bases, with 12 bases spanning the gap. The germline gives CDR1 MNHEY, CDR2 SVGAGI. The CDR3 is made up of 15 amino acids. The CDR3: CASSAGPLSGNTIYF. The CDR3 coding sequence is TGTGCCAGCAGCGCAGGGCCCCTCTCTGGAAACACCATATATTTT.

The chain links TRBV19 to TRBJ1-1, with D possibly being TRBD1 (6 bases). Germline CDR1 LNHDA, CDR2 SQIVND (reference sequence). The germline V and J ends were trimmed by 7 bases and 2 bases, with 11 bases remaining between them. This CDR3 contains 13 residues. The DNA for the CDR3 is TGTGCCAGTAACGGACAGACAAACACTGAAGCTTTCTTT. Translated: CASNGQTNTEAFF.

The J gene is TRBJ1-1, the V gene TRBV5-4; D not resolved. This CDR3 has 15 amino acids. Germline lookup yields CDR1 SGHNT and CDR2 YYREEE (reference sequence). Trimming removed 5 bases from V and 0 bases from J, with 14 bases in between. CDR3 loop: CASSFRSRMNTEAFF. CDR3 coding DNA: TGTGCCAGCAGTTTCCGTTCCAGGATGAACACTGAAGCTTTCTTT.

This clone has a single count. The chain recombines TRBV5-4 with TRBJ1-2, with D uncertain. Germline V gene sequence: CDR1 SGHNT, CDR2 YYREEE (reference sequence). There are 13 residues in the CDR3. V lost 1 base and J lost 7, with 11 bases in between. CDR3 in amino acids: CASSLYGGSGYTF. The DNA of the CDR3 is TGTGCCAGCAGCTTGTATGGAGGAAGTGGCTACACCTTC. Complete variable domain (other parts from reference TRBV5-4 and TRBJ1-2): ETGVTQSPTHLIKTRGQQVTLRCSSQSGHNTVSWYQQALGQGPQFIFQYYREEENGRGNFPPRFSGLQFPNYSSELNVNALELDDSALYLCASSLYGGSGYTFGSGTRLTVV.

The rearrangement joins TRBV10-2 to TRBJ2-1; possibly TRBD2 for D (5 bases). The V end was cut by 5 bases, the J end by 5 bases, with 16 bases between. The CDR3 covers 15 residues. Looked up from germline, CDR1 is WSHSY and CDR2 is SAAADI. This CDR3 reads CASSSSRTENNEQFF. CDR3 sequence (DNA): TGCGCCAGCAGTTCTTCTCGGACTGAGAACAATGAGCAGTTCTTC.

This clone was counted a single time. This rearrangement joins TRBV19 to TRBJ2-5; 8 bases are a match to TRBD1. The V and J ends lost 5 bases and 4 bases, in that order; junction bases with no gene match: 6. This CDR3 comprises 14 residues. Germline CDR1 reads LNHDA; CDR2 reads SQIVND (reference sequence). CDR3 coding DNA: TGTGCCAGTAGTCAGGGGGCCGGGTTAGAGACCCAGTACTTC. It is translated as CASSQGAGLETQYF.

The chain uses TRBV20-1 and TRBJ1-1; no clear D gene. V shed 3 bases and J shed 2 bases, with 10 bases lying between them. The CDR3 is 13 amino acids. CDR1 DFQATT and CDR2 SNEGSKA come from the germline V gene (reference sequence). CDR3 DNA: TGCAGTGCTAGTCCGTCCAGTAACACTGAAGCTTTCTTT. This sequence encodes CSASPSSNTEAFF.

CDR3 protein: CAWSDSSYEQYF. The CDR3 DNA is TGTGCCTGGAGTGACAGTTCCTACGAGCAGTACTTC. The rearrangement links TRBV30 to TRBJ2-7; unclear D gene. CDR1 is GTSNPN, CDR2 SVGIG, per germline (reference sequence). The CDR3 runs 12 residues. The V end was cut by 1 base, the J end by 1 base, with 5 bases between.

The rearrangement joins TRBV2 to TRBJ2-4, with D possibly being TRBD1 (6 bases). The V gene lost 2 bases and the J gene lost 5 bases, with 13 bases spanning the gap. Germline CDR1 SNHLY, CDR2 FYNNEI. CDR3 size: 15 residues. CDR3 coding DNA: TGTGCCAGCAGTGAAAGGGGCAGGGGAGAAAACATTCAGTACTTC. Encoded protein: CASSERGRGENIQYF.

The chain employs TRBV6-2 or TRBV6-3 and TRBJ2-7; 7 bases agree with TRBD2. Germline V gene lookup returns CDR1 MNHEY and CDR2 SVGEGT. The V and J ends lost 5 bases and 2 bases, in that order; junction bases with no gene match: 6. The CDR3 sequence is 14 residues long. The CDR3 DNA reads TGTGCCAGCAGTCGCCGGCGGGAGCCCTACGAGCAGTACTTC. It codes for CASSRRREPYEQYF.

The chain combines TRBV2 with TRBJ1-2; 7 nucleotides match TRBD1. This CDR3 is built from 12 residues. From germline, CDR1 is SNHLY and CDR2 FYNNEI. After removal of 7 bases from V and 4 bases from J, the junction contained 3 bases not matched to a gene. CDR3: CASIRDSYGYTF. Here the CDR3 DNA reads TGTGCCAGCATTAGGGACAGCTATGGCTACACCTTC.

In DNA form, the CDR3 reads TGTGCCAGCAGCCCTGGGGGGGGGTTCACTGAAGCTTTCTTT. Amino acids: CASSPGGGFTEAFF. The chain uses TRBV11-2 and TRBJ1-1; tentatively, D is TRBD1 (5 bases). Per the germline V gene, CDR1 is SGHAT and CDR2 is FQNNGV. The CDR3 is made up of 14 amino acids. Trimming took 5 bases from V and 4 from J, leaving 14 bases between them.

The genes are TRBV7-9 and TRBJ2-7; no clear D. This CDR3 comprises 13 residues. Germline CDR1 reads SEHNR; CDR2 reads FQNEAQ (reference sequence). The germline V and J ends were trimmed by 1 base and 4 bases, with 8 bases remaining between them. CDR3 in amino acids: CASSLELRYEQYF. CDR3 bases: TGTGCCAGCAGCTTAGAGCTGCGATACGAGCAGTACTTC. The whole variable domain, filled in from reference TRBV7-9 and TRBJ2-7, reads DTGVSQNPRHKITKRGQNVTFRCDPISEHNRLYWYRQTLGQGPEFLTYFQNEAQLEKSRLLSDRFSAERPKGSFSTLEIQRTEQGDSAMYLCASSLELRYEQYFGPGTRLTVT.